This section outlines one TCR beta chain sequence together with its context. Its specificity is unknown. It was from unfractionated whole blood that total RNA was extracted. The germline V gene encodes CDR1 SQVTM and CDR2 ANQGSEA. This CDR3 contains 11 residues. V lost 7 bases, J lost 6 bases, and 12 bases lay in between. The data belong to a study of human T cells and chemical hapten exposure. At the level of the study: Per-sample TCR yields varied mainly from small pooled library volume differences.

TCRdb reanalysed the 5' RACE reads using MiXCR and keeps one entry per CDR3 protein. Of tens of thousands of distinct CDR3 sequences in the sample, about 7.7% were seen once. Study outcomes and limitations: DPC sensitization left the count of TCRs above 1 in 1000 unchanged.

The receptor was derived from a male donor in good health. The chain links TRBV29-1 to TRBJ1-2; D ambiguous. This CDR3 is CSGESPDGYTF. Here the CDR3 DNA reads TGCAGCGGAGAAAGTCCGGATGGCTACACCTTC.